Shown below are 23 T cell receptor beta chains from a single sample sequenced in a study of spatial heterogeneity in lung cancer. TCRdb analysed the 5' RACE reads with MiXCR anew, one entry per CDR3 protein. The table shows 50,000 to 75,000 distinct CDR3 sequences, with under 7.5% occurring only once. As for time point: sample taken at primary tumor resection. Sequencing was performed on PBMCs, taken at surgery. These receptors were obtained from a female donor with early-stage non-small cell lung cancer.

Ten or more counts support this clonotype. The chain is built from TRBV11-3 and TRBJ2-7; no firm D call. The CDR3 loop spans 13 amino acids. Germline loops: CDR1 SGHNT, CDR2 YENEEA. The V gene lost 4 bases and the J gene lost 3 bases, with 10 bases spanning the gap. CDR3 in amino acids: CASSSSGFYEQYF. CDR3 sequence (DNA): TGTGCCAGCAGCTCTAGTGGCTTCTACGAGCAGTACTTC.

This clonotype was seen more than once but under ten times. Here the CDR3 DNA reads TGCAGTGCTAGTATGGCTAGCCCCGAGCAGTACTTC. Translation: CSASMASPEQYF. This chain links TRBV20-1 with TRBJ2-7, with a tentative D call TRBD2 (5 bases). V gave up 3 bases and J gave up 6 bases, with 12 bases separating them. Germline V gives CDR1 DFQATT, CDR2 SNEGSKA (reference sequence). This CDR3 has 12 amino acids.

There are many counts of this clonotype. The V gene is TRBV6-6, the J gene TRBJ1-1, with D hard to call. V shed 6 bases and J shed 4 bases, with 12 bases lying between them. The CDR3 runs to 13 residues. Germline V CDR1 and CDR2: MNHNY, SVGAGI (reference sequence). The CDR3 loop is CASSPTVVTEAFF. Written as DNA, the CDR3 is TGTGCCAGCAGCCCAACTGTTGTCACTGAAGCTTTCTTT.

There are many counts of this clonotype. The CDR3 reads CSAPAGLAGRSSYNEQFF. The CDR3 nucleotides read TGCAGTGCCCCGGCGGGACTAGCGGGCAGAAGCTCCTACAATGAGCAGTTCTTC. The chain joins TRBV20-1 to TRBJ2-1, with 12 nucleotides matching TRBD2. The V gene end was trimmed by 6 bases and the J gene end by 0 bases; junction bases not matched to a gene: 12. The length of the CDR3 is 18 residues. The germline V gene encodes CDR1 DFQATT and CDR2 SNEGSKA (reference sequence).

The chain couples TRBV5-6 to TRBJ2-7; D gene unclear. Between the trimmed V and J ends, which lost 0 bases and 3 bases, there was a span of 7 bases. Germline CDR1 reads SGHDT; CDR2 reads YYEEEE. The CDR3 has 13 residues. The CDR3 sequence is CASSLVNHYEQYV. The CDR3 region has the DNA TGTGCCAGCAGCTTGGTAAATCACTACGAGCAGTACGTC.

This clonotype has at least ten counts. The chain is built from TRBV19 and TRBJ1-1; D is unclear. The CDR3 loop spans 13 amino acids. Germline CDR1 is LNHDA and CDR2 is SQIVND (reference sequence). V was clipped by 9 bases and J by 7 bases, with 18 bases between them. The CDR3 protein is CASSPRETNEAFF. CDR3 sequence (DNA): TGTGCCAGCAGCCCGCGGGAAACTAATGAAGCTTTCTTT.

There are many counts of this clonotype. The chain recombines TRBV11-1 with TRBJ1-1, with 7 nucleotides matching TRBD1. CDR1 is SGHAT, CDR2 FQDESV, per germline (reference sequence). CDR3 length: 15 amino acids. J lost 2 bases, V lost 5 bases, and 8 bases had no gene match. CDR3 sequence reads: CASSQLTGSNTEAFF. CDR3 sequence (DNA): TGTGCCAGCAGCCAATTGACAGGGAGTAACACTGAAGCTTTCTTT.

This clonotype has ten or more counts. The genes are TRBV6-5 and TRBJ1-5, with 8 bases aligning to TRBD1. The CDR3 covers 14 residues. The germline V gene encodes CDR1 MNHEY and CDR2 SVGAGI. The trim removed 5 bases at V and 7 bases at J, leaving 7 bases unmatched. The CDR3 DNA reads as TGTGCCAGCAGTCGGGGGACAGGAGACCAGCCCCAGCATTTT. It specifies CASSRGTGDQPQHF.

This clonotype was seen repeatedly, ten times or more. The rearrangement joins TRBV10-3 to TRBJ1-6; TRBD1 agrees at 10 bases. This CDR3 has 15 residues. V was pared by 2 bases and J by 10 bases, with 5 bases of the junction left unmatched. Germline assignment: CDR1 ENHRY and CDR2 SYGVKD. CDR3: CAISETGQGISPLHF. The CDR3, as DNA: TGTGCCATCAGTGAGACGGGACAGGGGATCTCACCCCTCCACTTT.

This clonotype has a count of ten or more. V is TRBV11-2 and J is TRBJ2-5; D might be TRBD2 (5 bases). Germline CDR1 is SGHAT and CDR2 is FQNNGV. This CDR3 contains 14 residues. V was shortened by 5 bases and J by 3 bases, with 13 bases between the two germline ends. In DNA form, the CDR3 reads TGTGCCAGCAGCCCACCGGGGTCTAAAGAGACCCAGTACTTC. The encoded protein is CASSPPGSKETQYF.

The chain links TRBV19 to TRBJ2-2, with 7 positions matching TRBD2. The J segment lost 2 bases and the V segment lost 10 bases, leaving 4 bases of the junction unmatched. CDR1 is LNHDA and CDR2 is SQIVND in the germline V gene (reference sequence). CDR3 length equals 13 residues. CDR3 nucleotide sequence: TGTGCCACTCTAGCGGACAACACCGGGGAGCTGTTTTTT. Translation: CATLADNTGELFF.

This clonotype was counted at least ten times. This chain uses TRBV14 with TRBJ1-4; D not resolved. V was shortened by 1 base and J by 5 bases, with 14 bases between the two germline ends. The CDR3 has 16 residues. CDR1 is SGHDN and CDR2 is FVKESK in the germline V gene. The CDR3, as DNA: TGTGCCAGCAGCCAAGTCATCCCTTCGGGGAATGAAAAACTGTTTTTT. Amino acid sequence: CASSQVIPSGNEKLFF. Together with reference TRBV14 and TRBJ1-4, the CDR3 gives the full variable domain: EAGVTQFPSHSVIEKGQTVTLRCDPISGHDNLYWYRRVMGKEIKFLLHFVKESKQDESGMPNNRFLAERTGGTYSTLKVQPAELEDSGVYFCASSQVIPSGNEKLFFGSGTQLSVL.

This clonotype was observed many times. The chain carries TRBV6-1 and TRBJ2-7; 8 bases line up with TRBD1. The V gene's germline CDR1 is MNHNS and CDR2 SASEGT. This CDR3 has 12 residues. Trimming at V came to 4 bases and at J to 5 bases, leaving 1 base not matched to a gene. The CDR3 sequence is CASSGQGNEQYV. In DNA form, the CDR3 reads TGTGCCAGCAGTGGACAGGGGAACGAGCAGTACGTC.

This clonotype was found a few times. In DNA, the CDR3 is TGCAGTGCTAGTAATGGGCCTGCCTACGAGCAGTACTTC. Its protein product is CSASNGPAYEQYF. The rearrangement uses TRBV20-1 and TRBJ2-7; D not resolved. The CDR3 extends over 13 amino acids. V shed 3 bases and J shed 2 bases, with 11 bases lying between them. Germline V CDR1 and CDR2: DFQATT, SNEGSKA (reference sequence).

There are a few counts of this clonotype. The chain carries TRBV24-1 and TRBJ2-1, with 8 bases matching TRBD1. V was pared by 9 bases and J by 8 bases, with 11 bases of the junction left unmatched. The germline V gene encodes CDR1 KGHDR and CDR2 SFDVKD. The CDR3 runs 14 residues. The CDR3 spells CATRGTGGTDEQFF. CDR3 nucleotide sequence: TGTGCCACCCGAGGGACAGGTGGGACGGATGAGCAGTTCTTC.

There are a few counts of this clonotype. The J gene is TRBJ1-2, the V gene TRBV10-3; 7 bases align to TRBD1. The CDR3 runs 14 residues. V gave up 2 bases and J gave up 7 bases; unmatched junction bases: 7. Germline values: CDR1 ENHRY, CDR2 SYGVKD. This chain's CDR3 is CAISETTGSSGYTF. The CDR3 DNA follows: TGTGCCATCAGTGAGACGACAGGGTCCTCTGGCTACACCTTC.

This sequence joins TRBV6-2 or TRBV6-3 and TRBJ2-2; D tentatively reads TRBD1 or TRBD2 (5 bases each). Germline V gene sequence: CDR1 MNHEY, CDR2 SVGEGT. V was trimmed by 10 bases and J by 6 bases, leaving 15 bases between them. The CDR3 is 13 amino acids. The CDR3 coding sequence is TGTGCCATCCGGGACGATTATGCCGGGGAGCTGTTTTTT. Its protein is CAIRDDYAGELFF.

Regarding this clonotype: A read error may explain this, as a much larger clone is one base away. The chain employs TRBV29-1 and TRBJ1-4; D is possibly TRBD1 (5 bases). Deletions cut 7 bases from V and 7 bases from J, with 16 bases between. Germline CDR1 SQVTM, CDR2 ANQGSEA. This CDR3 region has 13 residues. Here the CDR3 DNA reads TGCAGCGCCTTGACAGCTTCGACTGAAAAACTGTTTTTT. Amino acids: CSALTASTEKLFF.

This clonotype was picked up a small number of times. V is TRBV5-1 and J is TRBJ1-1; D remains ambiguous. The V gene lost 5 bases and the J gene lost 2 bases, with 13 bases spanning the gap. This CDR3 has 14 residues. From germline, CDR1 is SGHRS and CDR2 YFSETQ. CDR3 sequence reads: CASSGRDPNTEAFF. CDR3 bases: TGCGCCAGCAGTGGAAGGGATCCCAACACTGAAGCTTTCTTT. The full variable domain, rest sourced from reference TRBV5-1 and TRBJ1-1, is KAGVTQTPRYLIKTRGQQVTLSCSPISGHRSVSWYQQTPGQGLQFLFEYFSETQRNKGNFPGRFSGRQFSNSRSEMNVSTLELGDSALYLCASSGRDPNTEAFFGQGTRLTVV.

This clonotype was seen at least ten times. The V call is TRBV28, the J call TRBJ2-7; D may be TRBD2 (5 bases). The CDR3 spans 12 residues. V gave up 0 bases and J gave up 6 bases, with 6 bases separating them. Germline loops: CDR1 MDHEN, CDR2 SYDVKM. CDR3 coding DNA: TGTGCCAGCAGTTTATGGCTAGCCGAGCAGTACTTC. It encodes CASSLWLAEQYF.

In its sample, this clonotype was seen many times. In nucleotides, the CDR3 is TGCAGTGCTAGAGATAGGAGAGGCTACACCTTC. Encoded protein: CSARDRRGYTF. The rearrangement joins TRBV20-1 to TRBJ1-2; D call uncertain. Trimming pared 0 bases from V and 8 bases from J, leaving 7 bases between. The CDR3 extends over 11 amino acids. Germline values: CDR1 DFQATT, CDR2 SNEGSKA (reference sequence).

This clonotype turned up a few times. This chain joins TRBV7-9 and TRBJ2-3, with TRBD2 identical over 9 bases. CDR3 length: 16 amino acids. Germline V lookup: CDR1 SEHNR, CDR2 FQNEAQ (reference sequence). The V segment lost 5 bases and the J segment 0 bases; nucleotides outside the gene matches: 6. This chain's CDR3 is CASSELSGGSTDTQYF. The CDR3 DNA reads as TGTGCCAGCAGCGAACTTAGCGGGGGTAGCACAGATACGCAGTATTTT.

This clonotype was picked up many times. The chain couples TRBV6-2 or TRBV6-3 to TRBJ2-2; D possibly corresponds to TRBD1 (5 bases). The CDR3 contains 15 residues. V was trimmed by 5 bases and J by 3 bases, leaving 13 bases between them. The germline gives CDR1 MNHEY, CDR2 SVGEGT. The CDR3 spells CASSHWGRDTGELFF. Written as DNA, the CDR3 is TGTGCCAGCAGTCATTGGGGCAGGGACACCGGGGAGCTGTTTTTT.